The clone carrying this T cell receptor (beta chain) has a handful of counts. Its antigen is undetermined. Extracted from the samples, RNA was reverse transcribed into cDNA to serve as the sequencing template. Profiling relied on immunoSEQ multiplex PCR, and the TCRdb table lists in-frame clones only, not all of them. The sample holds around 270,000 clones, 58% seen once. The V gene's germline CDR1 is SGHDT and CDR2 YYEEEE. V lost 7 bases, J lost 2 bases, and 8 bases stayed unmatched. The CDR3 runs to 14 residues. This sample stems from a study of CD8+ T cells in alopecia areata. Treatment indicated: oral pan-JAK inhibitor, 5-10 mg twice daily. Whole-study findings and limits: In scalp, tofacitinib significantly decreased clonality and expanded CD8+ clones among the top 100. Lesional scalp, especially alopecia totalis/universalis, showed higher clonality than normal scalp.

This chain uses TRBV5-6 with TRBJ2-7, with 8 positions matching TRBD1. The material sequenced was CD4+ T cells sorted from blood, taken at week 24, from a patient treated with tofacitinib. This sequence originates from a human donor with alopecia areata. The CDR3 sequence: CASWTRGLTYEQYF. The CDR3 bases are TGTGCCAGCTGGACCAGGGGGCTAACCTACGAGCAGTACTTC.